This T cell receptor (beta chain) was obtained from a study of T-cell reconstitution after alpha-beta-depleted transplantation in children. This clonotype was seen at least ten times. TCRbeta library construction was performed incorporating unique molecular identifiers. TCRdb called the PCR reads again in MiXCR, with one record for every CDR3 protein. The sample consists of 200,000 to 250,000 distinct CDR3 sequences, about 12% of them appearing once. Germline V gene sequence: CDR1 SGHKS, CDR2 YYEKEE (reference sequence). The CDR3 totals 12 residues. Trimming took off 2 bases at V and 9 bases at J, with 9 bases between the two ends.

The TCR originated in a human donor who donated a stem cell graft to a child with acute lymphoblastic leukemia. The chain carries TRBV5-5 and TRBJ2-1; D remains ambiguous. Sequencing was performed on PBMCs from the stem cell graft donor, taken from the stem cell graft. The chain's CDR3 is CASSFGLGEQFF. The CDR3 coding sequence is TGTGCCAGCAGCTTTGGCTTGGGTGAGCAGTTCTTC.